This T cell receptor beta chain was retrieved from a study of vaccination and CD4 T cells after COVID-19. Across the whole study: The study drew post-COVID samples a median about 95 days after diagnosis (range 35 to 161). Study-wide points: Data came from relatively few convalescent patients and lacked early post-infection timepoints.

Oncomine TCR Beta short-read sequencing was applied to DNA from cultured CD4+ T cells. TCRdb independently ran MiXCR on the PCR reads; one entry per CDR3 protein. The sample includes fewer than 15,000 distinct CDR3 sequences, 60% to 70% seen only once; the top ten take 10% to 12%. Treatment specified: approximately 9-day PBMC culture with coronavirus spike peptide pools or control peptides (ViraFEST assay). ViraFEST used peptide pools to expand antigen-specific T cells, then sequenced TCRs. Concerning this clonotype itself: The antigen remains unidentified.

CDR3 length: 14 amino acids. V was clipped by 0 bases and J by 4 bases, with 10 bases between them. CDR1 MNHEY and CDR2 SVGAGI come from the germline V gene. What was sequenced was CD4+ T cells from blood, cultured in vitro. The receptor comes from a human donor who had recovered from COVID-19. The chain carries TRBV6-5 and TRBJ2-7, with D possibly TRBD1 on 6 matching bases. DNA of the CDR3: TGTGCCAGCAGTTACTCGGACAGATTGTACGAGCAGTACTTC. This gives the protein CASSYSDRLYEQYF.